This record covers a single T cell receptor (beta chain). These data are taken from a study of control samples from healthy donors and cancer patients. Clones were read by immunoSEQ multiplex PCR, and TCRdb kept only the in-frame ones, dropping some. The sample has 53,000 or so clones, around 90% seen once. The CDR3 is made up of 12 amino acids. Germline V lookup: CDR1 MDHEN, CDR2 SYDVKM. The germline V and J ends were trimmed by 7 bases and 3 bases, with 9 bases remaining between them. This TCR was sampled from a man aged 55 to 70 with head and neck cancer. The rearrangement uses TRBV28 and TRBJ1-1; D is undetermined. The source material was PBMCs. Written as DNA, the CDR3 is TGTGCCAGCACCAAGGGCCACACTGAAGCTTTCTTT. Protein sequence: CASTKGHTEAFF.